What follows are 26 T cell receptor beta chains derived from one specimen sequenced in a study of tumor-infiltrating lymphocytes in localized non-small cell lung cancer (dated by TCRdb to about 2021). Library generation was performed with the immunoSEQ multiplex PCR assay. TCRdb took over this immuneACCESS table, retaining in-frame rearrangements with V and J assigned. Such tables are incomplete; in checked studies, under half of the missing clones stem from an unresolved V gene, and the remainder is unexplained. The sample table holds about 13,000 clones, of which 68% were seen once. Less than 10% of the sample is taken by the ten largest. Source material: uninvolved lung tissue not adjacent to the tumor. These receptors came from a human donor with non-small cell lung cancer.

This clone was seen a few times. This rearrangement joins TRBV10-3 to TRBJ2-5; D is perhaps TRBD2 (6 bases). This CDR3 has 14 amino acids. Germline CDR1 and CDR2: ENHRY and SYGVKD. The V end lost 4 bases, the J end lost 1 base, and 10 bases lay between the germline ends. The DNA of the CDR3 is TGTGCCATCAGTGTGGAGGGGCTCCAAGAGACCCAGTACTTC. This sequence encodes CAISVEGLQETQYF.

The chain is built from TRBV6-5 and TRBJ1-1; 7 positions agree with TRBD1. The CDR3 spans 16 residues. After removal of 0 bases from V and 6 bases from J, the junction contained 10 bases not matched to a gene. Germline loops: CDR1 MNHEY, CDR2 SVGAGI. CDR3 sequence reads: CASSYSTGRGFAEAFF. CDR3 coding DNA: TGTGCCAGCAGTTACTCGACAGGCAGGGGGTTCGCTGAAGCTTTCTTT.

The rearrangement uses TRBV7-2 and TRBJ2-5, with 9 bases lining up with TRBD1. Germline CDR1 is SGHTA and CDR2 is FQGNSA. The trim removed 7 bases at V and 4 bases at J, leaving 4 bases unmatched. The CDR3 contains 13 residues. The CDR3 loop reads CASIPTGGETQYF. The DNA of the CDR3 is TGTGCCAGCATACCGACAGGGGGAGAGACCCAGTACTTC.

The genes are TRBV30 and TRBJ2-7; no firm D call. Germline V lookup: CDR1 GTSNPN, CDR2 SVGIG (reference sequence). The CDR3 extends over 13 amino acids. V was cut by 0 bases and J by 3 bases, with 9 bases left in between. CDR3 nucleotides: TGTGCCTGGAGTGTGCCGGGTTTCTACGAGCAGTACTTC. The encoded protein is CAWSVPGFYEQYF.

This clone was counted a single time. V and J are TRBV6-1 and TRBJ2-1, with D unclear. The germline gives CDR1 MNHNS, CDR2 SASEGT. Between the trimmed V and J ends, which lost 7 bases and 0 bases, there was a span of 10 bases. This CDR3 contains 14 residues. This CDR3 reads CASTHTSSYNEQFF. The CDR3 DNA reads as TGTGCCAGCACCCATACCAGCTCCTACAATGAGCAGTTCTTC.

The chain joins TRBV4-3 to TRBJ1-2; the match to TRBD1 covers 7 bases. Per the germline V gene, CDR1 is LGHNA and CDR2 is YSLEER. The CDR3 totals 16 residues. The V and J ends lost 4 bases and 5 bases, in that order; junction bases with no gene match: 13. For the CDR3, the DNA is TGCGCCAGCAGCCGTTCCCCCGGGACAGTGGGGTATGGCTACACCTTC. Amino acid sequence: CASSRSPGTVGYGYTF.

In its sample, this clone was seen once. This chain links TRBV14 with TRBJ2-5, with 9 bases fitting TRBD1. Germline CDR1 and CDR2: SGHDN and FVKESK. Trimming took 3 bases from V and 4 from J; bases not matched to a gene: 6. The CDR3 length is 15 residues. The CDR3 sequence: CASSHGTGYRETQYF. The CDR3 region has the DNA TGTGCCAGCAGCCATGGGACAGGGTACCGAGAGACCCAGTACTTC.

V gene TRBV28 combines with J gene TRBJ2-7; D gene uncertain. V lost 3 bases, J lost 4 bases, and 7 bases lay in between. Germline CDR1 reads MDHEN; CDR2 reads SYDVKM. The CDR3 extends over 12 amino acids. The CDR3 bases are TGTGCCAGCAGTTTTGGTAGGTACGAGCAGTACTTC. Protein: CASSFGRYEQYF.

This chain links TRBV7-2 with TRBJ1-4; D ambiguous. With 5 bases removed from V and 7 bases from J, the gap between germline ends came to 14 bases. Germline-derived CDR1 and CDR2 are SGHTA and FQGNSA. The CDR3 sequence is 14 residues long. DNA for the CDR3: TGTGCCAGCAGCCCGACGAGGTTGAGTGAAAAACTGTTTTTT. Residues: CASSPTRLSEKLFF.

The chain recombines TRBV7-6 with TRBJ2-1, with TRBD1 matching over 8 bases. The CDR3 extends over 15 amino acids. Germline V gene lookup returns CDR1 SGHVS and CDR2 FNYEAQ. After removal of 6 bases from V and 4 bases from J, the junction contained 8 bases not matched to a gene. CDR3 in DNA: TGTGCCAGCAGGACCGGGACAGGAATTTACAATGAGCAGTTCTTC. Protein: CASRTGTGIYNEQFF.

The genes are TRBV19 and TRBJ2-7, with a possible D match to TRBD1 (7 bases). The germline V and J ends were trimmed by 5 bases and 2 bases, with 19 bases remaining between them. This CDR3 region has 16 residues. Germline CDR1 is LNHDA and CDR2 is SQIVND (reference sequence). In DNA, the CDR3 is TGTGCCAGTAGTCCGCTTGGAGGGGGCGTAACCTACGAGCAGTACTTC. It is translated as CASSPLGGGVTYEQYF.

There are a few counts of this clone. The V call is TRBV7-2, the J call TRBJ2-2; D is uncertain. V lost 4 bases to trimming and J lost 1 base, with 4 bases between them. Germline loops: CDR1 SGHTA, CDR2 FQGNSA. This CDR3 spans 13 amino acids. The CDR3 region is CASSSVNTGELFF. The CDR3 region has the DNA TGTGCCAGCAGCTCCGTGAACACCGGGGAGCTGTTTTTT.

J is TRBJ2-7 and V is TRBV19; a possible D gene is TRBD1 (6 bases). Trimming took 3 bases from V and 2 from J, leaving 14 bases between them. This CDR3 region has 15 residues. From germline, CDR1 is LNHDA and CDR2 SQIVND (reference sequence). Here the CDR3 DNA reads TGTGCCAGTAGTATCCGACAGGCCGCAGCCTACGAGCAGTACTTC. Protein: CASSIRQAAAYEQYF.

This sequence joins TRBV11-2 and TRBJ2-7, with 7 bases that match TRBD1. This CDR3 has 15 residues. Germline V gives CDR1 SGHAT, CDR2 FQNNGV. V gave up 5 bases and J gave up 2 bases; unmatched junction bases: 9. CDR3 DNA sequence: TGTGCCAGCAGCCCCGATTTCGACAGGGCCTACGAGCAGTACTTC. Amino acids: CASSPDFDRAYEQYF.

J is TRBJ1-2 and V is TRBV30, with unresolved D. This CDR3 contains 12 residues. Germline V CDR1 and CDR2: GTSNPN, SVGIG (reference sequence). The V gene lost 4 bases and the J gene lost 4 bases, with 10 bases spanning the gap. CDR3: CAWNQQTYGYTF. The CDR3 nucleotides are TGTGCCTGGAATCAACAGACCTATGGCTACACCTTC.

In DNA form, the CDR3 reads TGTGCCAGTAGTCGGACGCGGGGGGGGAGGGAGACCCAGTACTTC. Translated: CASSRTRGGRETQYF. The chain is built from TRBV19 and TRBJ2-5; 9 nucleotides line up with TRBD2. Per germline, CDR1 LNHDA and CDR2 SQIVND (reference sequence). The CDR3 length is 15 residues. V gave up 5 bases and J gave up 5 bases; unmatched junction bases: 9. Drawing the rest from reference TRBV19 and TRBJ2-5, the complete variable domain is DGGITQSPKYLFRKEGQNVTLSCEQNLNHDAMYWYRQDPGQGLRLIYYSQIVNDFQKGDIAEGYSVSREKKESFPLTVTSAQKNPTAFYLCASSRTRGGRETQYFGPGTRLLVL.

The J gene is TRBJ2-3, the V gene TRBV28, with TRBD2 identical over 8 bases. Germline CDR1 is MDHEN and CDR2 is SYDVKM. The ends lost 5 bases at V and 6 bases at J; junction bases unmatched: 4. This CDR3 is built from 13 residues. The CDR3, as DNA: TGTGCCAGCAGTAGCGGGAGCCGTGATACGCAGTATTTT. It codes for CASSSGSRDTQYF. Full variable domain (remainder filled in from reference TRBV28 and TRBJ2-3): DVKVTQSSRYLVKRTGEKVFLECVQDMDHENMFWYRQDPGLGLRLIYFSYDVKMKEKGDIPEGYSVSREKKERFSLILESASTNQTSMYLCASSSGSRDTQYFGPGTRLTVL.

The CDR3: CASSFSRNTEAFF. CDR3 coding DNA: TGTGCCAGCAGCTTTTCTAGGAACACTGAAGCTTTCTTT. V gene TRBV11-3 combines with J gene TRBJ1-1; unclear D gene. Deletions cut 3 bases from V and 1 base from J, with 6 bases between. The CDR3 contains 13 residues. Germline lookup yields CDR1 SGHNT and CDR2 YENEEA.

This clone is classed as medium-sized. This chain uses TRBV7-8 with TRBJ1-2; 7 bases align to TRBD1. V gave up 8 bases and J gave up 10 bases; unmatched junction bases: 16. There are 14 residues in the CDR3. The germline V gene has CDR1 SGHVS and CDR2 FQNEAQ. CDR3 loop: CASSKGETGLAYTF. In DNA, the CDR3 is TGTGCCAGCTCAAAAGGGGAGACAGGGTTAGCCTACACCTTC. Complete variable domain (other parts from reference TRBV7-8 and TRBJ1-2): GAGVSQSPRYKVAKRGQDVALRCDPISGHVSLFWYQQALGQGPEFLTYFQNEAQLDKSGLPSDRFFAERPEGSVSTLKIQRTQQEDSAVYLCASSKGETGLAYTFGSGTRLTVV.

This chain connects TRBV13 to TRBJ1-6, with 9 bases that match TRBD1. The germline CDR1 and CDR2 sequences are PRHDT and FYEKMQ (reference sequence). Trimming took 4 bases from V and 11 from J; bases not matched to a gene: 6. The CDR3 sequence is 14 residues long. The CDR3: CASSSGTGKAPLHF. In DNA form, the CDR3 reads TGTGCCAGCAGCTCCGGGACAGGGAAGGCACCCCTCCACTTT.

The chain is built from TRBV28 and TRBJ2-7, with D perhaps given as TRBD1 or TRBD2 (6 bases each). This CDR3 comprises 12 residues. Germline CDR1 MDHEN, CDR2 SYDVKM. V lost 10 bases to trimming and J lost 1 base, with 11 bases between them. CDR3 in DNA: TGTGCCACTAGGGGGGTTTCCTACGAGCAGTACGTC. It is translated as CATRGVSYEQYV.

Within the sample, this clone is medium-sized. The rearrangement uses TRBV5-1 and TRBJ2-7; TRBD1 agrees at 9 bases. V was clipped by 0 bases and J by 5 bases; unmatched bases: 12. The germline V gene has CDR1 SGHRS and CDR2 YFSETQ. The CDR3 extends over 17 amino acids. The CDR3 coding sequence is TGCGCCAGCAGCTTGGAGTTGATGGGGACAGGGAACAACGAGCAGTACTTC. Protein product: CASSLELMGTGNNEQYF.

This clone is medium-sized in the sample. The chain couples TRBV4-1 to TRBJ1-1; TRBD1 matches at 11 bases. Germline V gives CDR1 MGHRA, CDR2 YSYEKL. The CDR3 is made up of 16 amino acids. With V trimmed by 4 bases and J by 1 base, 5 bases remained unmatched. The DNA of the CDR3 is TGCGCCAGCAGCCGAGGGACAGGGGGATCGAACACTGAAGCTTTCTTT. Amino acids: CASSRGTGGSNTEAFF.

The chain carries TRBV7-8 and TRBJ2-5; 9 positions agree with TRBD2. V trimming: 5 bases; J trimming: 5 bases; junction bases outside the gene matches: 12. This CDR3 contains 16 residues. CDR1 SGHVS and CDR2 FQNEAQ come from the germline V gene. CDR3 DNA sequence: TGTGCCAGCAGCAATCGTGTCGCGGGGGGGTCTGAGACCCAGTACTTC. Its translation is CASSNRVAGGSETQYF. Based on the CDR3 plus reference TRBV7-8 and TRBJ2-5, the full variable domain is GAGVSQSPRYKVAKRGQDVALRCDPISGHVSLFWYQQALGQGPEFLTYFQNEAQLDKSGLPSDRFFAERPEGSVSTLKIQRTQQEDSAVYLCASSNRVAGGSETQYFGPGTRLLVL.

The chain carries TRBV6-6 and TRBJ1-4, with 7 nucleotides matching TRBD1. This CDR3 contains 15 residues. V trimming: 6 bases; J trimming: 7 bases; junction bases outside the gene matches: 11. Germline lookup yields CDR1 MNHNY and CDR2 SVGAGI (reference sequence). The CDR3 loop is CASRGSTGSSEKLFF. DNA of the CDR3: TGTGCCAGCAGAGGATCGACAGGGTCGAGTGAAAAACTGTTTTTT.

The chain uses TRBV9 and TRBJ1-2; 7 positions match TRBD1. With V trimmed by 4 bases and J by 4 bases, 4 bases remained unmatched. This CDR3 has 13 amino acids. Germline V gene data show CDR1 as SGDLS and CDR2 as YYNGEE. This CDR3 is CASSLGTAYGYTF. The DNA of the CDR3 is TGTGCCAGCAGCTTGGGGACAGCCTATGGCTACACCTTC.